A selection of T cell receptor beta chains follows, all from one sample in a study of beta chain features in type 1 diabetes. TCRdb's table, derived via immunoSEQ multiplex PCR, lists solely in-frame clones and lacks some. The sample has 250,000 to 300,000 clones, roughly an eighth seen once. Input material: naive CD4+ T cells from blood. These receptors came from a man younger than 40 with type 1 diabetes. Both conserved end residues are part of each CDR3. Fields, in order: V gene, J gene, CDR3 protein.

TRBV5-1	TRBJ2-3	CASSLWLADTDTQYF
TRBV28	TRBJ1-2	CASSPHDRVGGGYTF
TRBV6-1	TRBJ2-2	CASRSPLGLFGELFF
TRBV15	TRBJ2-1	CATSRVRQGGDEQFF
TRBV28	TRBJ2-1	CASSTPAATGVYNEQFF
TRBV28	TRBJ2-7	CASSSTKKQYF
TRBV30	TRBJ2-2	CAWSIRGLNTGELFF
TRBV27	TRBJ2-1	CASSIRGTPLQFF
TRBV9	TRBJ1-2	CASSVDRKGGQYGYTF
TRBV4-3	TRBJ2-7	CASSQDRAGGDEQYF
TRBV11-2	TRBJ2-5	CASKGGYKLAQYF
TRBV28	TRBJ2-1	CASRSTSGEQFF
TRBV28	TRBJ1-2	CASRSWGGQGINYGYTF
TRBV4-2	TRBJ2-1	CASSQGWASSYNEQFF
TRBV13	TRBJ2-2	CASSRLIAGSGELFF
TRBV6-6	TRBJ2-7	CATSEVSGRENEQYF
TRBV5-4	TRBJ2-5	CASSQEPVGTQYF
TRBV18	TRBJ2-7	CASSPASGYPSYEQYF